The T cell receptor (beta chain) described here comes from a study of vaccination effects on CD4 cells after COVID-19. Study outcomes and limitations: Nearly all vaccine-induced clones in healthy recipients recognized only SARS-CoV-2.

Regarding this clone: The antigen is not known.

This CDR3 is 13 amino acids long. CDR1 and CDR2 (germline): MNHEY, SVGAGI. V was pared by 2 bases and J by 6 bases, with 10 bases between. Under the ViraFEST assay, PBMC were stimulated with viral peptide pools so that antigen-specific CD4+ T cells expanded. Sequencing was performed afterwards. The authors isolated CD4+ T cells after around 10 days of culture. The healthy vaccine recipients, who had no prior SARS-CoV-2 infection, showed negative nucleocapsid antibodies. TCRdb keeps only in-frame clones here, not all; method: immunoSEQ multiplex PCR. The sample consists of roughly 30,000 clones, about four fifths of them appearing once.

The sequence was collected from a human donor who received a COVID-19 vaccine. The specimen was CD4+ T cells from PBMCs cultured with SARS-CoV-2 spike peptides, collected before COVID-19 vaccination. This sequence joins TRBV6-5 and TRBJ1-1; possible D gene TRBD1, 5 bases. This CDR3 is CASSYRGGSEAFF. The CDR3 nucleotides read TGTGCCAGCAGTTACCGGGGGGGGTCTGAAGCTTTCTTT.